The 3 T cell receptor beta chains in this list originate from one sample, sequenced in a study of T cells after yellow fever vaccination. Via MiXCR, TCRdb re-called the 5' RACE reads, giving one row per CDR3 protein. The table records a few hundred thousand distinct CDR3 sequences, 6.5% to 8.5% of them present only once. This specimen consisted of CD4+ T cells sorted from PBMCs, obtained 15 days after the yellow fever booster vaccination. These receptors all come from a young man who received the YFV17D yellow fever vaccine.

This clonotype was found many times. This rearrangement joins TRBV3-1 to TRBJ2-2; 10 bases align to TRBD2. The CDR3 contains 16 residues. Looked up from germline, CDR1 is LGHDT and CDR2 is YNNKEL (reference sequence). J was trimmed by 0 bases and V by 5 bases; bases with no gene match: 3. The CDR3 nucleotides read TGTGCCAGCAGCAAAACTAGCGGGGCGAACACCGGGGAGCTGTTTTTT. Translated: CASSKTSGANTGELFF.

This clonotype appeared many times. V usage is TRBV6-1 and J usage is TRBJ2-3; D call uncertain. V lost 6 bases and J 0 bases, leaving 13 bases between the germline ends. The CDR3 covers 15 residues. Germline CDR1 is MNHNS and CDR2 is SASEGT. This chain's CDR3 is CASRHDGTSTDTQYF. The CDR3 bases are TGTGCCAGCAGACACGACGGCACTAGCACAGATACGCAGTATTTT.

This clonotype was seen more than once but under ten times. The chain recombines TRBV6-2 or TRBV6-3 with TRBJ2-3; no firm D call. V was pared by 1 base and J by 2 bases, with 10 bases between. Germline lookup yields CDR1 MNHEY and CDR2 SVGEGT. The CDR3 spans 15 residues. For the CDR3, the DNA is TGTGCCAGCAGTTACTTCTCAGGCTACACAGATACGCAGTATTTT. Residues: CASSYFSGYTDTQYF.